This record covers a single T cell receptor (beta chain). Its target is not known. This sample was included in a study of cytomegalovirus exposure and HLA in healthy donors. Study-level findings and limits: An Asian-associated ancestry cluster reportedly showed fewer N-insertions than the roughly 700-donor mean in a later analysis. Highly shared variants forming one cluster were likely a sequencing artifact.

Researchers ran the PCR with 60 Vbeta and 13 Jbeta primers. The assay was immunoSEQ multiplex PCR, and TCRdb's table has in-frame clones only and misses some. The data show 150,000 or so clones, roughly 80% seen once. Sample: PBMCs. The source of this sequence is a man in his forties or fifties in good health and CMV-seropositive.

The CDR3: CASGWGTGKYNEQFF. In DNA form, the CDR3 reads TGCGCCAGCGGGTGGGGGACAGGGAAATACAATGAGCAGTTCTTC. This sequence joins TRBV5-1 and TRBJ2-1; 9 nucleotides match TRBD1. The CDR3 runs to 15 residues. Germline values: CDR1 SGHRS, CDR2 YFSETQ. Trimming removed 7 bases from V and 4 bases from J; junction bases left unmatched: 9.